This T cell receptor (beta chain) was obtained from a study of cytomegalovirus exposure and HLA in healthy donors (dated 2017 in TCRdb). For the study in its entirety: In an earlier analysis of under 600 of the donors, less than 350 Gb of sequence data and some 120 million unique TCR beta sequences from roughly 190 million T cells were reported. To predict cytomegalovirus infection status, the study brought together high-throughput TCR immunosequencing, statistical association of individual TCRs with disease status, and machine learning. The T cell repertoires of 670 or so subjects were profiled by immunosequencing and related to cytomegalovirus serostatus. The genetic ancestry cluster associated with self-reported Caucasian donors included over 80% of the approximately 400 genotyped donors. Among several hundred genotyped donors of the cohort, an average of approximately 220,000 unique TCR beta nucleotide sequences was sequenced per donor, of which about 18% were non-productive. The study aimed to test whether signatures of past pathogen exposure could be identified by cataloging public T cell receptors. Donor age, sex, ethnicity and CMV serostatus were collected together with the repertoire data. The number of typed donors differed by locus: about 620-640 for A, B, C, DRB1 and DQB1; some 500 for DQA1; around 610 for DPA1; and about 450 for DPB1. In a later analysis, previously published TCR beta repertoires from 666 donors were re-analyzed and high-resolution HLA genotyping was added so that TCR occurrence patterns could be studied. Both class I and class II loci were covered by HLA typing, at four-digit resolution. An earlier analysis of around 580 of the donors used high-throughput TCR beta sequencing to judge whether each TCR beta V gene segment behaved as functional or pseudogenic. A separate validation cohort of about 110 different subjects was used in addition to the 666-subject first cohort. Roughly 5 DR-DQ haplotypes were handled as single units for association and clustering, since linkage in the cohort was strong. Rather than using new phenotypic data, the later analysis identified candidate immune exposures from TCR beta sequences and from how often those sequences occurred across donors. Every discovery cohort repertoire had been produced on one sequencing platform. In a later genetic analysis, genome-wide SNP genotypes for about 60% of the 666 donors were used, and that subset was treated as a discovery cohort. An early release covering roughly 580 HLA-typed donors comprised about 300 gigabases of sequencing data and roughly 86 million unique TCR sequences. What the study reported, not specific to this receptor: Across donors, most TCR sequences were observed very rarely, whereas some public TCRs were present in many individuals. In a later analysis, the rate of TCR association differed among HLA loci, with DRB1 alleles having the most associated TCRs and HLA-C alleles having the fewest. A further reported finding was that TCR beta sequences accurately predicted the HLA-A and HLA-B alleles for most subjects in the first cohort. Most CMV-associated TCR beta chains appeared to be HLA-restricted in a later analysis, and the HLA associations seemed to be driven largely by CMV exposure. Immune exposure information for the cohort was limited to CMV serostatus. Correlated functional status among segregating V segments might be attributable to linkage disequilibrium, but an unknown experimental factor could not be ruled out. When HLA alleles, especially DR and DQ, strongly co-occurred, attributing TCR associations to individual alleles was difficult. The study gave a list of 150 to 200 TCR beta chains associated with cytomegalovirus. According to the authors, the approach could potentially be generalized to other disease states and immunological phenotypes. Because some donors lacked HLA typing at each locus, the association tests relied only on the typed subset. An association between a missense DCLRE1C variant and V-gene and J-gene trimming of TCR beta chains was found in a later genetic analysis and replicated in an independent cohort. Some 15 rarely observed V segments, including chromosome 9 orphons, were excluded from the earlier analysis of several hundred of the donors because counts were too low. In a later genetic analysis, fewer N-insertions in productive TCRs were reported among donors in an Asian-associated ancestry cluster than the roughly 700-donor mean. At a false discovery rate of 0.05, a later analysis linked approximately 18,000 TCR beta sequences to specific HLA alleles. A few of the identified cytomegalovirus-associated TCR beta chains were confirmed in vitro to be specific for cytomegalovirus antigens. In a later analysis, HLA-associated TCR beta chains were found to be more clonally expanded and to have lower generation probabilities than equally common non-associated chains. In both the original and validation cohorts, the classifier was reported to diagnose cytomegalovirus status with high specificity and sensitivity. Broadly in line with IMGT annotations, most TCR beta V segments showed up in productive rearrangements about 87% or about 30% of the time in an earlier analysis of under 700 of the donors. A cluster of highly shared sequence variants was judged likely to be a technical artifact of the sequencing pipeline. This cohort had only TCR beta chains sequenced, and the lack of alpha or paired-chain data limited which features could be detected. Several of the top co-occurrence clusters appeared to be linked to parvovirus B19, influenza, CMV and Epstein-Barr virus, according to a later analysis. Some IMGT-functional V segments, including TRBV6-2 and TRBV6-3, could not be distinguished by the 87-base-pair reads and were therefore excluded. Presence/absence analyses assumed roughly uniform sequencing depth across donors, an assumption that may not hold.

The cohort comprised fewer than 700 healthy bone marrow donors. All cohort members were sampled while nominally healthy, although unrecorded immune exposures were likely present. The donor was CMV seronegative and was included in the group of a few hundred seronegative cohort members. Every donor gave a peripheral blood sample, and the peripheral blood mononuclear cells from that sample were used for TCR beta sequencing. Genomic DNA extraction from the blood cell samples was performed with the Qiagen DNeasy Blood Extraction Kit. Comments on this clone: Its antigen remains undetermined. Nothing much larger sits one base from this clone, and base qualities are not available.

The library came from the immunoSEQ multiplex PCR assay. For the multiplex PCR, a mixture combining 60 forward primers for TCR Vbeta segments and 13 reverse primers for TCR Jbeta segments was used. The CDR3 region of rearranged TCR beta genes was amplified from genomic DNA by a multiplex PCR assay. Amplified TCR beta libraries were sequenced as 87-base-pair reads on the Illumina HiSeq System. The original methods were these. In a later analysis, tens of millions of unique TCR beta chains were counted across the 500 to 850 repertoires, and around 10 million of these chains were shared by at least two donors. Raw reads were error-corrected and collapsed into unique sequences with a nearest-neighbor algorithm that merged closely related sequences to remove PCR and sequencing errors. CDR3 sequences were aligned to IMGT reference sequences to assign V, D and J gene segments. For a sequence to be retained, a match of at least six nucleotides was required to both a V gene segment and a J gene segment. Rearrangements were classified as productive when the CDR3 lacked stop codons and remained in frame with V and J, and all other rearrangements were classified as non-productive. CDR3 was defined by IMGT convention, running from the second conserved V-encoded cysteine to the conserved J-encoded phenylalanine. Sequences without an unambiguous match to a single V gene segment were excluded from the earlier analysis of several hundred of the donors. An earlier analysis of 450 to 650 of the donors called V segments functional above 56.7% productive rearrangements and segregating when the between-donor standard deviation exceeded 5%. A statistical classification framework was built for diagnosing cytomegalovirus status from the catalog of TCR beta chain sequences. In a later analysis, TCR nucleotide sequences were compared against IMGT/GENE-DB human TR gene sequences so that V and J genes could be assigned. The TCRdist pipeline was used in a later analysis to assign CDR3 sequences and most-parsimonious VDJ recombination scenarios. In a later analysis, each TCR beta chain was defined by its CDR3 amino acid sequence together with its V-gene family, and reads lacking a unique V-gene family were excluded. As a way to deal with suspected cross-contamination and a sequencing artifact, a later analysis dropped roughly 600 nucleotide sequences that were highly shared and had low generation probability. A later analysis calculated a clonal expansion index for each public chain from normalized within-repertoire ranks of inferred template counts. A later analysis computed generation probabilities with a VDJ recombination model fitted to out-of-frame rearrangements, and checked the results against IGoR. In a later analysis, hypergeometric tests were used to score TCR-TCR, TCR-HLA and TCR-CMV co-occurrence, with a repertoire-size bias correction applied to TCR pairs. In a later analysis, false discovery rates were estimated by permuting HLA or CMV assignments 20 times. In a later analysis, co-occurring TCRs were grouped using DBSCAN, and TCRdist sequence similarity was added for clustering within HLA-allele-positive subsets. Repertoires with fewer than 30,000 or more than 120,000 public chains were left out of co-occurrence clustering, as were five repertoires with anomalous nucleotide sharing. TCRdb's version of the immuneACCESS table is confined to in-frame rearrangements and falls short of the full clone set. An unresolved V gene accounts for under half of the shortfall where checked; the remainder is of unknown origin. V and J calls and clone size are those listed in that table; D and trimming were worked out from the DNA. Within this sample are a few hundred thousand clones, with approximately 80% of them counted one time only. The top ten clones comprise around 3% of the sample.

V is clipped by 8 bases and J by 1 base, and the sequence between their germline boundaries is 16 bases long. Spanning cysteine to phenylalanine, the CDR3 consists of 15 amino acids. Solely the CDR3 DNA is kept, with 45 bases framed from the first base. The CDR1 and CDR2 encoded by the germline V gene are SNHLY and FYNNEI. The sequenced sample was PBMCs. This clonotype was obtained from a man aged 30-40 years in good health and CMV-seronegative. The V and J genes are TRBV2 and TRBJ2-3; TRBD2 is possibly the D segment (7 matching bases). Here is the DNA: TGTGCCAGCGGGAGGGGGGGGCCTCGCACAGATACGCAGTATTTT. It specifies CASGRGGPRTDTQYF.